This T cell receptor (beta chain) was sequenced in a study of T cell responses to AZD1222 COVID-19 vaccine. The study, taken as a whole, reports: Regions 160-218 and 743-854 dominated among vaccine-associated CD4 TCRs spanning spike. Donors, mostly white British, included more females; clonal diversity was possibly underestimated. Increases in Spike-specific TCR breadth and depth were seen after two AZD1222 doses.

This clone was seen more than once but under ten times. Its antigen is not identified. Sequencing used immunoSEQ multiplex PCR; TCRdb keeps in-frame clones, though not all of them. The profile shows over 110,000 clones, about nine tenths of them singletons. Second doses at about 4 or about 12 weeks were pooled. The input for sequencing was peripheral blood, taken 28 days after the second AZD1222 dose. This TCR was sampled from an adult who received the AZD1222 COVID-19 vaccine.

CDR3 in DNA: TGTGCCAGCAGCTTAGAGAATCAGTACGAGCAGTACTTC. It translates to CASSLENQYEQYF. The chain has TRBV7-9 and TRBJ2-7; D gene unclear. Germline V gene lookup returns CDR1 SEHNR and CDR2 FQNEAQ (reference sequence). The V and J ends lost 1 base and 4 bases respectively, with 8 bases between them. The CDR3 totals 13 residues.